The 7 T cell receptor beta chains presented below share a single source sample, sequenced in a study of blood T cell repertoires in COVID-19. Profiling relied on immunoSEQ multiplex PCR, and the TCRdb table lists in-frame clones only, not all of them. The sample holds 90,000 or so clones, less than 90% seen once. The specimen was peripheral blood. These receptor sequences come from a man aged 60-69 years with acute or convalescent COVID-19.

The chain uses TRBV12-3 or TRBV12-4 and TRBJ1-1; D remains unclear. The length of the CDR3 is 12 residues. V lost 6 bases and J lost 4, with 9 bases in between. CDR3 loop: CASSSYVTEAFF. The CDR3 DNA reads TGTGCCAGCAGCTCTTATGTCACTGAAGCTTTCTTT.

The genes are TRBV29-1 and TRBJ2-7, with D maybe TRBD1 (6 bases). Germline assignment: CDR1 SQVTM and CDR2 ANQGSEA. V was pared by 8 bases and J by 1 base, with 18 bases between. The CDR3 is made up of 14 amino acids. The CDR3 nucleotides are TGCAGCTTTTCCCTTGGACAGACTTCCTACGAGCAGTACTTC. Amino acids: CSFSLGQTSYEQYF.

The chain has TRBV9 and TRBJ2-6, with D maybe TRBD2 (7 bases). Germline CDR1 reads SGDLS; CDR2 reads YYNGEE. The V end was cut by 4 bases, the J end by 1 base, with 18 bases between. CDR3 length: 18 amino acids. The CDR3 DNA reads as TGTGCCAGCAGCCCCCAAGGGGGGGCCGCATCTGGGGCCAACGTCCTGACTTTC. Translated, it gives CASSPQGGAASGANVLTF.

The chain has TRBV2 and TRBJ2-1; 9 nucleotides align to TRBD2. In germline, CDR1 is SNHLY, CDR2 FYNNEI. The CDR3 is 14 residues long. J lost 6 bases, V lost 4 bases, and 4 bases had no gene match. CDR3 bases: TGTGCCAGCAGTGGGGCTAGCGGGACCAATGAGCAGTTCTTC. It is translated as CASSGASGTNEQFF.

J is TRBJ2-7 and V is TRBV5-1; 14 bases agree with TRBD2. CDR3 length: 16 residues. Trimming took 0 bases from V and 5 from J; bases not matched to a gene: 4. Per the germline V gene, CDR1 is SGHRS and CDR2 is YFSETQ. Here the CDR3 DNA reads TGCGCCAGCAGCTTGGGACTAGCGGGGGGGCTGCACGAGCAGTACTTC. Residues: CASSLGLAGGLHEQYF.

The chain recombines TRBV29-1 with TRBJ2-1, with a tentative D call TRBD1 (6 bases). Germline CDR1 SQVTM, CDR2 ANQGSEA. This CDR3 region has 11 residues. V dropped 7 bases and J dropped 9 bases, with 13 bases sitting between them. The CDR3 here is CSAVQGLEQFF. CDR3 in DNA: TGCAGCGCCGTACAGGGTCTTGAGCAGTTCTTC.

The gene calls are TRBV5-1 and TRBJ2-2; possibly TRBD2 for D (7 bases). V dropped 0 bases and J dropped 7 bases, with 13 bases sitting between them. The CDR3 has 15 amino acids. The V gene's germline CDR1 is SGHRS and CDR2 YFSETQ. Here the CDR3 reads CASSLVRGAVGELFF. CDR3 sequence (DNA): TGCGCCAGCAGCTTGGTCCGGGGGGCGGTCGGGGAGCTGTTTTTT.